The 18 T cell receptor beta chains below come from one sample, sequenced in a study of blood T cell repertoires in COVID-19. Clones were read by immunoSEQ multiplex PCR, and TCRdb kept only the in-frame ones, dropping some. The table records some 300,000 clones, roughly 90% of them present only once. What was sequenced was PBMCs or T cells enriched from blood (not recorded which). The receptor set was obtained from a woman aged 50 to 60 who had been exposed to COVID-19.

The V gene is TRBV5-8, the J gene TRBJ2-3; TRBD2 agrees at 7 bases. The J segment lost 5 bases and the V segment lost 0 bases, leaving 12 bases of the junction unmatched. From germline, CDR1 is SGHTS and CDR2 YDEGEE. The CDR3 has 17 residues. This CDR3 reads CASSLVAGGRRGDTQYF. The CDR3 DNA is TGTGCCAGCAGCTTGGTAGCGGGCGGACGGCGTGGAGATACGCAGTATTTT.

The CDR3 DNA follows: TGTGCCAGTTCGACAGGGCCGGATAGCAATCAGCCCCAGCATTTT. Its protein is CASSTGPDSNQPQHF. The V and J genes are TRBV19 and TRBJ1-5, with 7 positions matching TRBD1. CDR1 is LNHDA, CDR2 SQIVND, per germline (reference sequence). Trimming removed 8 bases from V and 0 bases from J; junction bases left unmatched: 7. CDR3 length equals 15 residues. The complete variable domain, with remaining parts taken from reference TRBV19 and TRBJ1-5, reads DGGITQSPKYLFRKEGQNVTLSCEQNLNHDAMYWYRQDPGQGLRLIYYSQIVNDFQKGDIAEGYSVSREKKESFPLTVTSAQKNPTAFYLCASSTGPDSNQPQHFGDGTRLSIL.

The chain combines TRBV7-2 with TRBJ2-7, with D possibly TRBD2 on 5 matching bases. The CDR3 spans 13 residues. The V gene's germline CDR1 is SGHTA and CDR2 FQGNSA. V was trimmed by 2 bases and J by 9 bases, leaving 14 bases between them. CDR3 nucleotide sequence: TGTGCCAGCAGCTTATCTTCCCGGGATGGGCAGTACTTC. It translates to CASSLSSRDGQYF.

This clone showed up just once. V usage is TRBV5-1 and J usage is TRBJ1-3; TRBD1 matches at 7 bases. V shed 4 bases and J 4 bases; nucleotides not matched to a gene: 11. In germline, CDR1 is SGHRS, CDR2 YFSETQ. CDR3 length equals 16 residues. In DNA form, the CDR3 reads TGCGCCAGCAGCCCGACAGGGAAGGTGGGCGGAAACACCATATATTTT. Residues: CASSPTGKVGGNTIYF.

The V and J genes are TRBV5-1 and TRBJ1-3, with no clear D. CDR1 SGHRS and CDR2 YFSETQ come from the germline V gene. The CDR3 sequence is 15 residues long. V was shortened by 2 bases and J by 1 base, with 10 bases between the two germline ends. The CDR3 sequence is CASSFTASSGNTIYF. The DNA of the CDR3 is TGCGCCAGCAGCTTTACAGCATCTTCTGGAAACACCATATATTTT.

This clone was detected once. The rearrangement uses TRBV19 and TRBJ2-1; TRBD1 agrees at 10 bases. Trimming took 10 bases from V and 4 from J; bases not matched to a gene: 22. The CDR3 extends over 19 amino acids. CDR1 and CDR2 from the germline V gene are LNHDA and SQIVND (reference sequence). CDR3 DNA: TGTGCCACTAAACCTAGGGGGACAGGGGTTAAGAAGAATTACAATGAGCAGTTCTTC. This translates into CATKPRGTGVKKNYNEQFF.

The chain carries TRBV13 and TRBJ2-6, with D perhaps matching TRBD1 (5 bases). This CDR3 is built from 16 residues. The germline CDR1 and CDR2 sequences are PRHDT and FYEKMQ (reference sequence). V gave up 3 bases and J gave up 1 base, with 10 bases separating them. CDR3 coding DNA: TGTGCCAGCAGCTTGGGGCAGAAATCTGGGGCCAACGTCCTGACTTTC. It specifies CASSLGQKSGANVLTF.

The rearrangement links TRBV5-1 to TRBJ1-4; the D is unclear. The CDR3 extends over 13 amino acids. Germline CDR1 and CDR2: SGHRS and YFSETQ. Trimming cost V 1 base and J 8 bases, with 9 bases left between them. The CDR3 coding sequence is TGCGCCAGCAGCTTGATGGGCCTCGAAAAACTGTTTTTT. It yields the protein CASSLMGLEKLFF.

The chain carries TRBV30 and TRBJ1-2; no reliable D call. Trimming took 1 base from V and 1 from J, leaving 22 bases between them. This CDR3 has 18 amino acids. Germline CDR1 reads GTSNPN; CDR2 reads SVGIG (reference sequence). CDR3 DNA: TGTGCCTGGAGTGCCCCCGGAGTGCCCGGGAAGGATAACTATGGCTACACCTTC. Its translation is CAWSAPGVPGKDNYGYTF.

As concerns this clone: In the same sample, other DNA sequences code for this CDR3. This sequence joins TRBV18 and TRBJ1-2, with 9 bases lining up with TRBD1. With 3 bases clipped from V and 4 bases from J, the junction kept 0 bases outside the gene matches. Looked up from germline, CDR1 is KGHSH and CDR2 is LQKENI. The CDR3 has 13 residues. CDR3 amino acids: CASSPDRGYGYTF. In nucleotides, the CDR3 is TGTGCCAGCTCACCGGACAGGGGCTATGGCTACACCTTC.

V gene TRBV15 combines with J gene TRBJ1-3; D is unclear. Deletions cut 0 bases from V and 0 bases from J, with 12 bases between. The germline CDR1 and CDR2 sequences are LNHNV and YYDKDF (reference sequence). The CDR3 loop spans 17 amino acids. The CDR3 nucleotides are TGTGCCACCAGCAGAGATCATTACTTGAGCTCTGGAAACACCATATATTTT. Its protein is CATSRDHYLSSGNTIYF.

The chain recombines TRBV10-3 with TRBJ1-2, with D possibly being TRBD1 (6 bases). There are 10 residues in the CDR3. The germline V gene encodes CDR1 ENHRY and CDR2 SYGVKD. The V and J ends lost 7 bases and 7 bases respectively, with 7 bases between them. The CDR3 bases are TGTGCCATCAAGGGGGTTGGCTACACCTTC. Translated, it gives CAIKGVGYTF.

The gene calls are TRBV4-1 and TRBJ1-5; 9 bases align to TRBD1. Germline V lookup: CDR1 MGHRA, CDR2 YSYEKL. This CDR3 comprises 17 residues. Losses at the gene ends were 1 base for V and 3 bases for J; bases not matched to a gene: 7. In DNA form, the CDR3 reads TGCGCCAGCAGCCAAGGGGACAGGGCCTACATCAATCAGCCCCAGCATTTT. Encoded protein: CASSQGDRAYINQPQHF.

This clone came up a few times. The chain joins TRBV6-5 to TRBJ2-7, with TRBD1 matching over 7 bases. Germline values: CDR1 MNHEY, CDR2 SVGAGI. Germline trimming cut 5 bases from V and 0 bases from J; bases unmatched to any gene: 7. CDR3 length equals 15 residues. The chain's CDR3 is CASSPGQVLSYEQYF. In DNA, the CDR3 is TGTGCCAGCAGTCCAGGACAGGTCCTCTCCTACGAGCAGTACTTC.

The CDR3 loop is CASSLVSSSYEQYF. The CDR3 DNA reads as TGTGCCAGTAGTCTAGTCTCTAGCTCCTACGAGCAGTACTTC. The rearrangement links TRBV19 to TRBJ2-7; no reliable D call. Germline V CDR1 and CDR2: LNHDA, SQIVND (reference sequence). The V end was cut by 5 bases, the J end by 0 bases, with 11 bases between. The CDR3 length is 14 residues.

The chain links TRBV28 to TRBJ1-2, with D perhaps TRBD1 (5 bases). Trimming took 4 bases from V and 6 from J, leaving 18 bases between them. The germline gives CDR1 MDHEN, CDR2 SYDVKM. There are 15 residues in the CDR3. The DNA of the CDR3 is TGTGCCAGCAGTTCCCCCCTCAGGGCTGAAGATGGCTACACCTTC. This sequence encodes CASSSPLRAEDGYTF.

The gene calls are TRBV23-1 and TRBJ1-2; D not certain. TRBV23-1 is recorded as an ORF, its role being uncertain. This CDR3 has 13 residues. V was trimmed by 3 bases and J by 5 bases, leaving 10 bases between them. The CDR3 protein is CASSQQASYGYTF. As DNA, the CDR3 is TGCGCCAGCAGTCAGCAGGCCTCTTATGGCTACACCTTC.

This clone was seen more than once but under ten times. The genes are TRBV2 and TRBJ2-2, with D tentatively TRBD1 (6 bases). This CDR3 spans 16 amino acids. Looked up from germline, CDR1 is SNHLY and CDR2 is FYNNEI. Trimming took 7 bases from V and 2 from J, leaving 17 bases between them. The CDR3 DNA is TGTGCCAGCAACCCACAGGGTTTGGGAAACACCGGGGAGCTGTTTTTT. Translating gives CASNPQGLGNTGELFF. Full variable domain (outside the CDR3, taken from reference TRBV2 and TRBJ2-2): EPEVTQTPSHQVTQMGQEVILRCVPISNHLYFYWYRQILGQKVEFLVSFYNNEISEKSEIFDDQFSVERPDGSNFTLKIRSTKLEDSAMYFCASNPQGLGNTGELFFGEGSRLTVL.